A selection of T cell receptor beta chains follows, all from one sample in a study of beta chain features in type 1 diabetes. TCRdb keeps only in-frame clones here, not all; method: immunoSEQ multiplex PCR. Of around 500,000 clones listed, about 32% are singletons. Sequencing was performed on naive CD4+ T cells from blood. The receptors shown here come from a man in his late teens or twenties in good health. Each CDR3 is given with its conserved first and last residue. The order of the fields is CDR3 protein, CDR3 DNA, J gene, V gene, D gene, clone size. D genes are given only for firm matches. The size of a clone is reported for some rows only, either as once, few or many, or as a class for expanded clones.

CSVARVLSTEAFF TGCAGCGTCGCGCGAGTACTCAGCACTGAAGCTTTCTTT TRBJ1-1 TRBV29-1 NA NA
CSARWIYEQFF TGCAGTGCTAGATGGATCTATGAGCAGTTCTTC TRBJ2-1 TRBV20-1 NA few
CASSVQGIDTQYF TGTGCCAGCAGTGTTCAGGGGATAGATACGCAGTATTTT TRBJ2-3 TRBV25-1 NA once
CAWNSGTGNEQYF TGTGCCTGGAATTCAGGGACGGGTAACGAGCAGTACTTC TRBJ2-7 TRBV30 NA NA
CASSPRGYDIQYF TGCGCCAGCAGCCCCAGGGGATATGACATTCAGTACTTC TRBJ2-4 TRBV5-1 NA few
CASSVAGSSYGYTF TGTGCCAGCAGCGTTGCTGGGTCCTCCTATGGCTACACCTTC TRBJ1-2 TRBV25-1 NA NA
CASRMLGTSVPVEQFF TGCGCCAGCAGAATGCTCGGGACTAGCGTTCCCGTTGAGCAGTTCTTC TRBJ2-1 TRBV5-1 TRBD2 few
CASSLSATWTTEAFF TGTGCCAGCAGTTTATCGGCAACCTGGACCACTGAAGCTTTCTTT TRBJ1-1 TRBV27 NA once
CATGRGNTEAFF TGTGCCACGGGACGGGGGAACACTGAAGCTTTCTTT TRBJ1-1 TRBV30 NA NA
CASSWTSGRWFF TGTGCCAGCAGTTGGACTAGCGGGAGGTGGTTCTTC TRBJ2-1 TRBV25-1 TRBD2 NA
CSAGGRETQYF TGCAGTGCGGGCGGGAGAGAGACCCAGTACTTC TRBJ2-5 TRBV20-1 TRBD2 NA
CASSKTEGTEAFF TGTGCCAGCAGCAAGACGGAGGGTACTGAAGCTTTCTTT TRBJ1-1 TRBV7-9 NA NA
CASSSGTGDSVYF TGTGCCAGCAGTTCGGGGACAGGTGACTCCGTGTACTTC TRBJ2-7 TRBV28 TRBD1 NA
CASSIVAETSYEQYF TGTGCCAGTAGTATAGTAGCGGAAACCTCCTACGAGCAGTACTTC TRBJ2-7 TRBV19 NA few
CASSALGNTGELFF TGTGCCAGCAGCGCCCTAGGAAACACCGGGGAGCTGTTTTTT TRBJ2-2 TRBV2 NA NA
CASSLLAREGMADTQYF TGTGCCAGCAGTTTACTCGCAAGGGAGGGTATGGCAGATACGCAGTATTTT TRBJ2-3 TRBV27 TRBD2 NA
CASSQDGAAEQYF TGTGCCAGCAGCCAAGATGGAGCAGCCGAGCAGTACTTC TRBJ2-7 TRBV4-2 NA NA
CASSQQGGTDTQYF TGTGCCAGCAGCCAACAGGGAGGCACAGATACGCAGTATTTT TRBJ2-3 TRBV7-2 NA few
CAWSTRVTLYNEQFF TGTGCCTGGAGTACTCGGGTTACCCTTTACAATGAGCAGTTCTTC TRBJ2-1 TRBV30 NA NA
CASSLTGARYGYTF TGTGCCAGCAGCTTAACAGGGGCCCGCTATGGCTACACCTTC TRBJ1-2 TRBV7-2 TRBD1 few
CASSLALKGDTQYF TGTGCCAGCAGCTTAGCGCTCAAGGGGGATACGCAGTATTTT TRBJ2-3 TRBV7-9 NA few
CASSHYMEQFF TGTGCCAGCAGCCATTACATGGAGCAGTTCTTC TRBJ2-1 TRBV7-2 NA few